These 5 T cell receptor beta chains came from one sample sequenced in a study of radiation and T cells in renal cell carcinoma. The sample's time point: blood 2 weeks post-SBRT. Treatment specified: 15 Gy SBRT to primary tumor, nephrectomy 4 weeks later. Produced via immunoSEQ multiplex PCR; TCRdb's table is partial and in-frame only. The sample yields fewer than 55,000 clones, 80% seen once. The sequences come from blood, collected from a patient whose treatment included radiotherapy and nephrectomy. These receptors all come from a woman aged 70 to 79 with renal cell carcinoma.

This chain connects TRBV6-5 to TRBJ1-5; the D is unclear. Trimming pared 6 bases from V and 7 bases from J, leaving 13 bases between. Germline CDR1 reads MNHEY; CDR2 reads SVGAGI. CDR3 size: 13 residues. CDR3 sequence (DNA): TGTGCCAGCAGAGGCACCTCCGGGCAGCCCCAGCATTTT. Translated, it gives CASRGTSGQPQHF.

The rearrangement uses TRBV18 and TRBJ1-6, with 10 bases aligning to TRBD1. Germline V gene sequence: CDR1 KGHSH, CDR2 LQKENI. Germline trimming cut 3 bases from V and 9 bases from J; bases unmatched to any gene: 5. The CDR3 sequence is 15 residues long. CDR3 sequence (DNA): TGTGCCAGCTCACCGGAGGGGGACAGGGGTTCACCCCTCCACTTT. It codes for CASSPEGDRGSPLHF.

The chain links TRBV7-8 to TRBJ1-2; D unresolved. Between the trimmed V and J ends, which lost 5 bases and 6 bases, there was a span of 13 bases. Germline V gene sequence: CDR1 SGHVS, CDR2 FQNEAQ. The CDR3 has 13 amino acids. Here the CDR3 DNA reads TGTGCCAGCAGCCCGTTGAAGGGCGATGGCTACACCTTC. This sequence encodes CASSPLKGDGYTF.

This clone was counted once. The chain employs TRBV6-5 and TRBJ1-1; D remains ambiguous. Germline V gives CDR1 MNHEY, CDR2 SVGAGI. This CDR3 region has 12 residues. V dropped 2 bases and J dropped 3 bases, with 4 bases sitting between them. The CDR3 sequence is CASSYGHTEAFF. CDR3 nucleotide sequence: TGTGCCAGCAGTTACGGCCACACTGAAGCTTTCTTT.

This clone was observed a single time. This sequence joins TRBV27 and TRBJ2-7; TRBD1 matches 8 bases. Germline-derived CDR1 and CDR2 are MNHEY and SMNVEV (reference sequence). The CDR3 runs to 13 residues. V lost 11 bases, J lost 6 bases, and 12 bases stayed unmatched. The CDR3 here is CASTDRGRREQYF. DNA for the CDR3: TGTGCCTCTACCGACAGGGGAAGGCGCGAGCAGTACTTC.